The 30 T cell receptor beta chains presented below share a single source sample, sequenced in a study of T cell responses to AZD1222 COVID-19 vaccine. The assay was immunoSEQ multiplex PCR, and TCRdb's table has in-frame clones only and misses some. The sample contains around 160,000 clones, about 90% of which appear only once. Sequenced here: peripheral blood, sampled 28 days after the second AZD1222 dose. These receptor sequences come from an adult who received the AZD1222 COVID-19 vaccine.

This chain connects TRBV5-5 to TRBJ1-2, with 7 bases that match TRBD1. The CDR3 length is 15 residues. V shed 0 bases and J 0 bases; nucleotides not matched to a gene: 2. CDR1 and CDR2 (germline): SGHKS, YYEKEE (reference sequence). The chain's CDR3 is CASSLVGTANYGYTF. The CDR3 DNA sequence: TGTGCCAGCAGCTTGGTGGGGACAGCTAACTATGGCTACACCTTC.

The chain combines TRBV3-1 (or the pseudogene TRBV3-2) with TRBJ1-4; D is perhaps TRBD1 (6 bases). From germline, CDR1 is LGHDT and CDR2 YNNKEL (reference sequence). Trimming removed 0 bases at V and 8 bases at J, with 19 bases between. The CDR3 runs to 17 residues. Written as DNA, the CDR3 is TGTGCCAGCAGCCAAGATCCCCCAGGGGTAGGACGAGAAAAACTGTTTTTT. The encoded protein is CASSQDPPGVGREKLFF.

The gene calls are TRBV6-6 and TRBJ2-7; D is possibly TRBD1 (5 bases). Trimming removed 0 bases from V and 2 bases from J, with 11 bases in between. This CDR3 is built from 15 residues. CDR1 is MNHNY and CDR2 is SVGAGI in the germline V gene (reference sequence). In DNA, the CDR3 is TGTGCCAGCAGTTACTCAAGGGGCCCTACCTACGAGCAGTACTTC. Its protein product is CASSYSRGPTYEQYF.

The chain is built from TRBV21-1 and TRBJ1-2. TRBV21-1 is designated a pseudogene. The CDR3 is 19 residues long. CDR3 in amino acids: CASSKPRHLKARGGYGYTF. CDR3 DNA: TGTGCCAGCAGCAAGCCCCGCCATCTTAAAGCCAGGGGAGGCTATGGCTACACCTTC.

This sequence joins TRBV4-1 and TRBJ1-1; D is possibly TRBD1 (5 bases). Trimming cost V 4 bases and J 5 bases, with 17 bases left between them. Germline V gives CDR1 MGHRA, CDR2 YSYEKL. The CDR3 loop spans 15 amino acids. CDR3 amino acids: CASSRSQDTGTEAFF. CDR3 DNA sequence: TGCGCCAGCAGCCGATCACAGGACACGGGGACTGAAGCTTTCTTT.

The rearrangement uses TRBV11-2 and TRBJ2-7; D gene ambiguous. This CDR3 contains 13 residues. Germline V gene lookup returns CDR1 SGHAT and CDR2 FQNNGV. The V gene lost 0 bases and the J gene lost 6 bases, with 9 bases spanning the gap. The CDR3 region is CASSLDQGREQYF. The CDR3 DNA is TGTGCCAGCAGCTTAGATCAAGGGCGCGAGCAGTACTTC.

The rearrangement links TRBV19 to TRBJ2-6; D gene uncertain. Germline CDR1 and CDR2: LNHDA and SQIVND (reference sequence). The length of the CDR3 is 15 residues. V lost 3 bases and J 2 bases, leaving 8 bases between the germline ends. CDR3 in DNA: TGTGCCAGTAGTATGGATGGTGCTGGGGCCAACGTCCTGACTTTC. As protein: CASSMDGAGANVLTF.

The gene calls are TRBV5-4 and TRBJ1-5, with D maybe TRBD1 (6 bases). CDR3 size: 18 residues. The V and J ends lost 0 bases and 0 bases respectively, with 16 bases between them. The V gene's germline CDR1 is SGHNT and CDR2 YYREEE (reference sequence). CDR3: CASSLENRVRHSNQPQHF. As DNA, the CDR3 is TGTGCCAGCAGCTTGGAAAACAGGGTAAGACATAGCAATCAGCCCCAGCATTTT.

The chain is built from TRBV7-9 and TRBJ1-2; no clear D. V was clipped by 5 bases and J by 4 bases, with 8 bases between them. Germline V gene sequence: CDR1 SEHNR, CDR2 FQNEAQ (reference sequence). The CDR3 has 12 residues. The CDR3 DNA reads TGTGCCAGCAGCCTGAAAACCTATGGCTACACCTTC. This gives the protein CASSLKTYGYTF.

The chain couples TRBV7-8 to TRBJ1-2; 7 nucleotides line up with TRBD1. The V segment lost 5 bases and the J segment 6 bases; nucleotides outside the gene matches: 12. Germline lookup yields CDR1 SGHVS and CDR2 FQNEAQ. The CDR3 is 15 residues long. The CDR3 coding sequence is TGTGCCAGCAGCCGTGCGGAGGGGGCGCATCATGGCTACACCTTC. The encoded protein is CASSRAEGAHHGYTF.

V usage is TRBV2 and J usage is TRBJ1-1, with D perhaps matching TRBD1 (5 bases). This CDR3 is 14 amino acids long. CDR1 is SNHLY and CDR2 is FYNNEI in the germline V gene. V was cut by 7 bases and J by 4 bases, with 16 bases left in between. In nucleotides, the CDR3 is TGTGCCAGCACCGCGGGGGGGGTGGGCACTGAAGCTTTCTTT. Encoded protein: CASTAGGVGTEAFF.

The chain joins TRBV10-3 to TRBJ1-2; no clear D gene. The V end lost 7 bases, the J end lost 4 bases, and 13 bases lay between the germline ends. Looked up from germline, CDR1 is ENHRY and CDR2 is SYGVKD. The CDR3 is 13 amino acids. CDR3 region: CAIMEGIGYGYTF. The CDR3 bases are TGTGCCATCATGGAAGGGATCGGCTATGGCTACACCTTC.

The chain uses TRBV13 and TRBJ1-1; 7 positions agree with TRBD1. The germline CDR1 and CDR2 sequences are PRHDT and FYEKMQ (reference sequence). The V gene end was trimmed by 4 bases and the J gene end by 0 bases; junction bases not matched to a gene: 8. The CDR3 sequence is 16 residues long. The CDR3 spells CASSSRPQGMNTEAFF. The CDR3 coding sequence is TGTGCCAGCAGCTCTAGACCACAGGGGATGAACACTGAAGCTTTCTTT.

The rearrangement links TRBV1 to TRBJ2-1; no DNA check was done on the table's D call, TRBD1. TRBV1 is a pseudogene. The CDR3 sequence is 12 residues long. The CDR3 DNA is TGCACCAGCAGCCGTGGACAGGAGGTGCAGTTCTTC. It translates to CTSSRGQEVQFF.

The rearrangement links TRBV3-1 (or the pseudogene TRBV3-2) to TRBJ1-1, with D maybe TRBD1 (5 bases). The V gene's germline CDR1 is LGHDT and CDR2 YNNKEL (reference sequence). The CDR3 sequence is 12 residues long. V was trimmed by 1 base and J by 11 bases, leaving 11 bases between them. This CDR3 reads CASSQGGFDAFF. The CDR3 nucleotides read TGTGCCAGCAGCCAAGGGGGCTTTGACGCTTTCTTT.

This clone appeared a few times. V is TRBV7-2 and J is TRBJ1-3; possibly TRBD1 for D (6 bases). The CDR3 runs 16 residues. Germline V lookup: CDR1 SGHTA, CDR2 FQGNSA. V was cut by 2 bases and J by 7 bases, with 18 bases left in between. DNA of the CDR3: TGTGCCAGCAGCTTATCCCCCCCGGGGGGCGGGAACACCATATATTTT. Residues: CASSLSPPGGGNTIYF.

The chain links TRBV6-5 to TRBJ1-2; the D gene is possibly TRBD1 (5 bases). Per germline, CDR1 MNHEY and CDR2 SVGAGI. The V end was cut by 7 bases, the J end by 6 bases, with 18 bases between. The CDR3 loop spans 14 amino acids. The CDR3 bases are TGTGCCAGCACTCCGGGACCGACTTGGGATGGCTACACCTTC. Translating gives CASTPGPTWDGYTF.

The chain has TRBV5-1 and TRBJ1-1, with 8 bases fitting TRBD1. V dropped 0 bases and J dropped 4; count of bases not matched to a gene: 5. CDR3 length equals 15 residues. Germline V gene data show CDR1 as SGHRS and CDR2 as YFSETQ. The CDR3 nucleotides read TGCGCCAGCAGCTTGGCAGGGGGCGCATCCACTGAAGCTTTCTTT. Its translation: CASSLAGGASTEAFF.

The CDR3 protein is CASGQMNTEAFF. The CDR3 bases are TGTGCCAGCGGACAGATGAACACTGAAGCTTTCTTT. This rearrangement joins TRBV6-5 to TRBJ1-1, with a tentative D call TRBD1 (6 bases). V was shortened by 8 bases and J by 0 bases, with 7 bases between the two germline ends. Germline CDR1 and CDR2: MNHEY and SVGAGI. This CDR3 contains 12 residues.

In its sample, this clone was seen once. The chain's CDR3 is CAISGGAGDTEAFF. Here the CDR3 DNA reads TGTGCCATCAGTGGGGGGGCCGGGGACACTGAAGCTTTCTTT. This chain connects TRBV10-3 to TRBJ1-1; perhaps TRBD1 as D (6 bases). Germline loops: CDR1 ENHRY, CDR2 SYGVKD. Between the trimmed V and J ends, which lost 4 bases and 3 bases, there was a span of 12 bases. The CDR3 is 14 amino acids.

The chain employs TRBV4-2 and TRBJ1-6; weak D call: TRBD1 (6 bases). V lost 0 bases and J lost 10, with 10 bases in between. The CDR3 runs to 14 residues. The germline V gene has CDR1 LGHNA and CDR2 YNFKEQ. CDR3 region: CASSQDRGISPLHF. DNA for the CDR3: TGTGCCAGCAGCCAAGACAGGGGAATCTCACCCCTCCACTTT.

This clone was picked up one time. This chain uses TRBV15 with TRBJ2-7; 8 bases match TRBD1. The CDR3 is made up of 14 amino acids. The junction had 6 bases not matched to a gene; V was cut back by 6 bases and J by 2 bases. Germline lookup yields CDR1 LNHNV and CDR2 YYDKDF (reference sequence). In DNA, the CDR3 is TGTGCCACCAGTCCGGGACAGGTCACCTACGAGCAGTACTTC. Protein product: CATSPGQVTYEQYF.

V usage is TRBV4-2 and J usage is TRBJ2-2; D is unresolved. Per germline, CDR1 LGHNA and CDR2 YNFKEQ. V was cut by 0 bases and J by 2 bases, with 13 bases left in between. The CDR3 loop spans 17 amino acids. DNA of the CDR3: TGTGCCAGCAGCCAAGATCACGAGGCGGCCAACACCGGGGAGCTGTTTTTT. This translates into CASSQDHEAANTGELFF.

The chain has TRBV6-5 and TRBJ1-2; D uncertain. CDR1 MNHEY and CDR2 SVGAGI come from the germline V gene. Trimming took 0 bases from V and 2 from J, leaving 10 bases between them. The CDR3 spans 15 residues. CDR3 in amino acids: CASSYSRNGNYGYTF. The CDR3 nucleotides are TGTGCCAGCAGTTACTCTAGGAACGGCAACTATGGCTACACCTTC.

This rearrangement joins TRBV7-8 to TRBJ1-6; 7 positions match TRBD1. CDR1 and CDR2 (germline): SGHVS, FQNEAQ. J lost 14 bases, V lost 5 bases, and 15 bases had no gene match. The CDR3 sequence is 15 residues long. The CDR3 coding sequence is TGTGCCAGCAGCCCCCCGGACAGGTCGAGAATGGCCCTCCACTTT. As protein: CASSPPDRSRMALHF.

The chain joins TRBV15 to TRBJ1-5, with TRBD1 identical over 7 bases. Per the germline V gene, CDR1 is LNHNV and CDR2 is YYDKDF (reference sequence). Trimming removed 5 bases from V and 3 bases from J; junction bases left unmatched: 7. The CDR3 has 15 residues. Here the CDR3 reads CATSPRDSYNQPQHF. The CDR3 DNA is TGTGCCACCAGCCCCCGGGACAGCTACAATCAGCCCCAGCATTTT.

This chain uses TRBV29-1 with TRBJ1-1; TRBD1 might be the D (5 bases). V gave up 7 bases and J gave up 1 base, with 16 bases separating them. Germline V lookup: CDR1 SQVTM, CDR2 ANQGSEA. This CDR3 region has 14 residues. DNA of the CDR3: TGCAGCGCATTATCAAGACAGCGGAACACTGAAGCTTTCTTT. This codes for CSALSRQRNTEAFF.

This chain links TRBV6-5 with TRBJ2-1; 11 bases line up with TRBD2. V shed 9 bases, J shed 7 bases, and the junction held 8 bases outside the gene matches. Germline CDR1 reads MNHEY; CDR2 reads SVGAGI. The CDR3 length is 14 residues. CDR3: CASHPSGGPNEQFF. For the CDR3, the DNA is TGTGCCAGTCACCCTAGCGGGGGGCCTAATGAGCAGTTCTTC.

This clone showed up just a few times. This rearrangement joins TRBV3-1 (or the pseudogene TRBV3-2) to TRBJ1-6; 9 bases fit TRBD1. Trimming removed 1 base from V and 9 bases from J; junction bases left unmatched: 10. The CDR3 contains 17 residues. Germline V gene lookup returns CDR1 LGHDT and CDR2 YNNKEL (reference sequence). The DNA for the CDR3 is TGTGCCAGCAGCCAAGGGGACAGGGTTCTTCGAGGTTCACCCCTCCACTTT. Its translation is CASSQGDRVLRGSPLHF.

V usage is TRBV5-5 and J usage is TRBJ1-3; possible D gene TRBD1, 5 bases. This CDR3 has 15 amino acids. Looked up from germline, CDR1 is SGHKS and CDR2 is YYEKEE (reference sequence). The V gene lost 1 base and the J gene lost 2 bases, with 10 bases spanning the gap. The DNA for the CDR3 is TGTGCCAGCAGCTTGCAGGGAACTACTGGAAACACCATATATTTT. This codes for CASSLQGTTGNTIYF.